The rows below give T cell receptor beta chains drawn from one sample of a study of blood T cell repertoires in COVID-19. Using immunoSEQ multiplex PCR, the repertoire was profiled, and TCRdb retains in-frame clones only, with some absent. The data hold some 140,000 clones, with roughly 82% observed a single time. Sequencing was performed on peripheral blood. These receptors were taken from a man aged 80 or over with acute or convalescent COVID-19. Each CDR3 is given without its conserved first and last residue. Each record gives: CDR3 protein, J gene, V gene, D gene. D genes are given only for firm matches.

cdr3_aa: ASSWGRVNTEAF; j_call: TRBJ1-1; v_call: TRBV6-6; d_call: .
cdr3_aa: ASSQQGAGTEAF; j_call: TRBJ1-1; v_call: TRBV6-6; d_call: TRBD1
cdr3_aa: ASSLPQGGRGGYT; j_call: TRBJ1-2; v_call: TRBV5-6; d_call: .
cdr3_aa: ASSQAQGWWLAGGKNTGELF; j_call: TRBJ2-2; v_call: TRBV3-1/TRBV3-2; d_call: TRBD2
cdr3_aa: ASSLDSSSSGNTIY; j_call: TRBJ1-3; v_call: TRBV5-4; d_call: .
cdr3_aa: ASSLETGGSKVH; j_call: TRBJ1-6; v_call: TRBV5-1; d_call: TRBD1
cdr3_aa: ASSSTGFYGYT; j_call: TRBJ1-2; v_call: TRBV6-2/TRBV6-3; d_call: TRBD1
cdr3_aa: SVVGGPYNEQF; j_call: TRBJ2-1; v_call: TRBV29-1; d_call: .
cdr3_aa: ASSLGTESYGYT; j_call: TRBJ1-2; v_call: TRBV28; d_call: TRBD1
cdr3_aa: SVAHRGQSYEQY; j_call: TRBJ2-7; v_call: TRBV29-1; d_call: TRBD1
cdr3_aa: AISEPTGQGLWGYT; j_call: TRBJ1-2; v_call: TRBV10-3; d_call: TRBD1
cdr3_aa: ASNLGRGTNTEAF; j_call: TRBJ1-1; v_call: TRBV11-2; d_call: .
cdr3_aa: ASSLASSEKLF; j_call: TRBJ1-4; v_call: TRBV7-8; d_call: .
cdr3_aa: ASSLEGQGADGYT; j_call: TRBJ1-2; v_call: TRBV11-3; d_call: TRBD1
cdr3_aa: ASSYSTAGTQPQH; j_call: TRBJ1-5; v_call: TRBV6-6; d_call: .
cdr3_aa: ASSSNTASTDTQY; j_call: TRBJ2-3; v_call: TRBV6-5; d_call: .
cdr3_aa: ASSFRVAGRDEQY; j_call: TRBJ2-7; v_call: TRBV13; d_call: TRBD2
cdr3_aa: AISLGGQGDEQY; j_call: TRBJ2-7; v_call: TRBV10-3; d_call: TRBD1
cdr3_aa: ASSTPTRDSAFMNTEAF; j_call: TRBJ1-1; v_call: TRBV28; d_call: TRBD1
cdr3_aa: ASSPDSSGNTIY; j_call: TRBJ1-3; v_call: TRBV18; d_call: .
cdr3_aa: ASSIKQGPGNTEAF; j_call: TRBJ1-1; v_call: TRBV7-9; d_call: .
cdr3_aa: ASSVGLGTSGGTGELF; j_call: TRBJ2-2; v_call: TRBV9; d_call: TRBD2
cdr3_aa: ASSLDRAQETQY; j_call: TRBJ2-5; v_call: TRBV2; d_call: TRBD1
cdr3_aa: AWSWTATNEKLF; j_call: TRBJ1-4; v_call: TRBV30; d_call: .
cdr3_aa: ASRGVARGQLMNTEAF; j_call: TRBJ1-1; v_call: TRBV28; d_call: .
cdr3_aa: ASSPEGTSGYNEQF; j_call: TRBJ2-1; v_call: TRBV6-2/TRBV6-3; d_call: TRBD2
cdr3_aa: ASSQGPWRGPNEKLF; j_call: TRBJ1-4; v_call: TRBV4-1; d_call: .
cdr3_aa: ASSRETGALPTEAF; j_call: TRBJ1-1; v_call: TRBV7-2; d_call: TRBD1
cdr3_aa: ASSSGQAPYEQY; j_call: TRBJ2-7; v_call: TRBV28; d_call: TRBD1
cdr3_aa: ASSLPSLAGVNEQF; j_call: TRBJ2-1; v_call: TRBV28; d_call: TRBD2
cdr3_aa: ASSLDTGEKLF; j_call: TRBJ1-4; v_call: TRBV7-2; d_call: .
cdr3_aa: ASRQGASTEAF; j_call: TRBJ1-1; v_call: TRBV19; d_call: TRBD1
cdr3_aa: ASSRTADEQF; j_call: TRBJ2-1; v_call: TRBV5-1; d_call: .
cdr3_aa: AISEFGGNYGYT; j_call: TRBJ1-2; v_call: TRBV10-3; d_call: .
cdr3_aa: ASSLTYRVNEKLF; j_call: TRBJ1-4; v_call: TRBV27; d_call: .
cdr3_aa: ASSTGGEQF; j_call: TRBJ2-1; v_call: TRBV7-3; d_call: .
cdr3_aa: ASSPGQGFFQPQH; j_call: TRBJ1-5; v_call: TRBV7-9; d_call: TRBD1
cdr3_aa: ASSPAVGANGELF; j_call: TRBJ2-2; v_call: TRBV6-2/TRBV6-3; d_call: .
cdr3_aa: ASSPPSFLQGERYGYT; j_call: TRBJ1-2; v_call: TRBV18; d_call: TRBD1
cdr3_aa: AWDSNTGELF; j_call: TRBJ2-2; v_call: TRBV30; d_call: .
cdr3_aa: ASRRGGPAGEAF; j_call: TRBJ1-1; v_call: TRBV19; d_call: .
cdr3_aa: AISESRGLGELF; j_call: TRBJ2-2; v_call: TRBV10-3; d_call: TRBD1
cdr3_aa: ATSDFLRYEQF; j_call: TRBJ2-1; v_call: TRBV24-1; d_call: .